The 9 T cell receptor beta chains listed next were all sequenced from one sample in a study of regulatory T cells in long-lasting Graves disease. Documented time point: newly diagnosed GD, antithyroid drugs for less than 3 months. Construction of the TCR library relied on RNA isolated from PBMCs. CDR3 regions were amplified by Arm-PCR using iRepertoire HTBI primers to build TCR beta libraries. TCRdb recomputed calls from the multiplex PCR reads with MiXCR, one row per CDR3 protein. The sample includes 440,000 or so distinct CDR3 sequences, 16% of them seen just once. This same sample was also part of a study on T cells in Graves' hyperthyroidism and ophthalmopathy.

The starting material was peripheral blood mononuclear cells (PBMCs), obtained at new diagnosis, from a patient treated with antithyroid drugs. The receptors derive from a young woman with Graves disease.

This sequence joins TRBV5-4 and TRBJ2-1; 7 bases align to TRBD2. Germline CDR1 reads SGHNT; CDR2 reads YYREEE (reference sequence). The CDR3 covers 15 residues. The trim removed 2 bases at V and 3 bases at J, leaving 5 bases unmatched. This chain's CDR3 is CASSFRGELYNEQFF. In nucleotides, the CDR3 is TGTGCCAGCAGCTTCCGGGGGGAACTCTACAATGAGCAGTTCTTC.

This clonotype appeared many times. The chain carries TRBV30 and TRBJ2-5; 7 positions agree with TRBD2. The CDR3 spans 14 residues. Germline V CDR1 and CDR2: GTSNPN, SVGIG (reference sequence). The J segment lost 1 base and the V segment lost 2 bases, leaving 4 bases of the junction unmatched. The DNA for the CDR3 is TGTGCCTGGAGTTACGAGCGGGGCCAAGAGACCCAGTACTTC. Amino acid sequence: CAWSYERGQETQYF.

The sample holds many counts of this clonotype. The chain recombines TRBV5-1 with TRBJ1-1; a weak D match, TRBD1 (6 bases). Germline V gives CDR1 SGHRS, CDR2 YFSETQ. The CDR3 is 16 residues long. Trimming left V 2 bases short and J 8 bases short, with 22 bases between. CDR3 loop: CASSFRGTPTGGEAFF. The CDR3 nucleotides read TGCGCCAGCAGCTTTCGTGGCACCCCGACAGGAGGAGAAGCTTTCTTT.

Remarks on this clonotype: A read error may explain this, as a much larger clone is one base away. The CDR3 sequence is CASRNTFTGSAYNEQYF. The CDR3 DNA reads TGTGCCAGCAGAAATACATTTACAGGGTCAGCCTACAATGAGCAGTACTTC. The V gene is TRBV6-1, the J gene TRBJ2-5, with D possibly matching TRBD1 (6 bases). Trimming pared 6 bases from V and 11 bases from J, leaving 31 bases between. CDR1 is MNHNS, CDR2 SASEGT, per germline. The CDR3 totals 17 residues.

This clonotype has ten or more counts. J is TRBJ2-3 and V is TRBV3-1; D tentatively fits TRBD1 or TRBD2 (5 bases each). With 0 bases removed from V and 5 bases from J, the gap between germline ends came to 15 bases. The CDR3 extends over 16 amino acids. Germline CDR1 reads LGHDT; CDR2 reads YNNKEL (reference sequence). DNA for the CDR3: TGTGCCAGCAGCCAAGAATGGTCGAGGGGTGGAGATACGCAGTATTTT. It is translated as CASSQEWSRGGDTQYF.

This clonotype was observed a few times. It may be a read error: a sequence one base away is much more abundant. The gene calls are TRBV7-2 and TRBJ2-3; the match to TRBD2 covers 13 bases. Germline V gene data show CDR1 as SGHTA and CDR2 as FQGNSA. The V gene end was trimmed by 8 bases and the J gene end by 7 bases; junction bases not matched to a gene: 9. The CDR3 has 15 amino acids. The CDR3 DNA sequence: TGTGCCAGCGCAAGGACTAGCGGGAGTGTACATACGCAGTATTTT. It is translated as CASARTSGSVHTQYF.

This clonotype appeared many times. This chain joins TRBV12-3 or TRBV12-4 and TRBJ2-5; possibly TRBD1 for D (8 bases). CDR3 length: 15 residues. V shed 5 bases and J shed 4 bases, with 17 bases lying between them. The DNA for the CDR3 is TGTGCCAGCAGTCCACAGGGGGGGACATCAGAGACCCAGTACTTC. It translates to CASSPQGGTSETQYF.

The sample holds many counts of this clonotype. The rearrangement joins TRBV5-6 to TRBJ2-1, with unresolved D. This CDR3 is built from 16 residues. Germline V lookup: CDR1 SGHDT, CDR2 YYEEEE. The germline V and J ends were trimmed by 4 bases and 1 base, with 15 bases remaining between them. DNA for the CDR3: TGTGCCAGCAGCCCCAGCTCGGACCTTTCCTACAATGAGCAGTTCTTC. Its protein product is CASSPSSDLSYNEQFF.

There are many counts of this clonotype. The J gene is TRBJ2-1, the V gene TRBV7-9; D call uncertain. The CDR3 extends over 17 amino acids. V was pared by 5 bases and J by 0 bases, with 17 bases between. Germline V CDR1 and CDR2: SEHNR, FQNEAQ (reference sequence). The CDR3 loop reads CASSPVTIYGSYNEQFF. CDR3 nucleotide sequence: TGTGCCAGCAGCCCCGTGACGATTTATGGCTCCTACAATGAGCAGTTCTTC.